This T cell receptor (beta chain) is from a study of blood T cell repertoires in COVID-19. Looking at the study overall: COVID-19 samples, acute and convalescent, were from the United States, Italy and Spain. PBMCs, B-cell-depleted T cells, or T cells were the source of the cDNA or gDNA that made up the material.

In the authors' workflow: Reference gene primer amplification gave estimated nucleated cell counts. Assay used: immunoSEQ multiplex PCR; TCRdb lists only in-frame clones, some missing. V and J calls and clone size are copied from that table; D and trimming were computed from the DNA. The sample consists of approximately 35,000 clones, around 87% of them appearing once. This clone came up once. The CDR3 consists of 13 residues. The J segment lost 6 bases and the V segment lost 11 bases, leaving 8 bases of the junction unmatched. The germline V gene encodes CDR1 SNHLY and CDR2 FYNNEI. The chain combines TRBV2 with TRBJ2-1, with TRBD2 matching over 9 bases. The clonotype originates from a human donor in a cohort sampled during active COVID-19. What was sequenced was peripheral blood. CDR3 sequence: CADSRLAVNEQFF. The CDR3 DNA sequence: TGTGCCGATTCACGACTAGCGGTCAATGAGCAGTTCTTC.